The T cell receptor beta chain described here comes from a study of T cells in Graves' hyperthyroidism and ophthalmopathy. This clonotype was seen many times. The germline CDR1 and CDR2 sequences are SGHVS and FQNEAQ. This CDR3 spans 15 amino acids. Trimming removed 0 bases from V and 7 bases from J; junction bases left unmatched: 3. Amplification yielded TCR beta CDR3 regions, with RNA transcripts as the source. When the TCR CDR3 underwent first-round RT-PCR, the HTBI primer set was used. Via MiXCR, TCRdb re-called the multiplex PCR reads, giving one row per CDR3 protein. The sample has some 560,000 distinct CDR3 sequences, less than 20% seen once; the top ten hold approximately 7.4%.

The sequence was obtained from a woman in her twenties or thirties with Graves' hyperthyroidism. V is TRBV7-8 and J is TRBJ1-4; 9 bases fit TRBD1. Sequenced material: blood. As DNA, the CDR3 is TGTGCCAGCAGCTTAGCCGGGACAGGGACTGAAAAACTGTTTTTT. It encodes CASSLAGTGTEKLFF.